These 3 T cell receptor beta chains were all obtained from the same sample, sequenced in a study of blood T cells in healthy people across ages. The second PCR ran about 6 to 12 cycles with a sample-barcoded 5' primer and J-beta primers. TCRdb processed the 5' RACE reads anew with MiXCR; each CDR3 protein has one entry. The table shows more than 700,000 distinct CDR3 sequences, with 53% occurring only once. The sequenced sample was blood. The source is an elderly man in good health.

The chain employs TRBV7-9 and TRBJ2-7; D remains ambiguous. Germline V lookup: CDR1 SEHNR, CDR2 FQNEAQ (reference sequence). CDR3 length: 14 residues. Trimming shortened V by 3 bases and J by 3 bases, and 12 bases separated the two germline ends. As DNA, the CDR3 is TGTGCCAGCAGCTTGAGTCGGATAGACTACGAGCAGTACTTC. Translation: CASSLSRIDYEQYF.

This clonotype occurred a few times. The genes are TRBV7-9 and TRBJ2-6, with TRBD1 as a possible D gene (5 bases). V lost 5 bases and J lost 3, with 14 bases in between. CDR1 and CDR2 from the germline V gene are SEHNR and FQNEAQ (reference sequence). CDR3 length: 16 residues. CDR3 DNA: TGTGCCAGCAGCCTACGACAAGGGGTTGGGGCCAACGTCCTGACTTTC. Its translation: CASSLRQGVGANVLTF.

V usage is TRBV9 and J usage is TRBJ2-6; 9 bases are a match to TRBD1. Unmatched junction bases numbered 10, after V lost 3 bases and J lost 0 bases. This CDR3 comprises 19 residues. Germline V CDR1 and CDR2: SGDLS, YYNGEE. The CDR3 here is CASSGGGQGLHSGANVLTF. In DNA form, the CDR3 reads TGTGCCAGCAGCGGGGGAGGACAGGGGCTCCACTCTGGGGCCAACGTCCTGACTTTC.